The rows below give T cell receptor beta chains drawn from one sample of a study of blood T cells in healthy people across ages. Via MiXCR, TCRdb re-called the 5' RACE reads, giving one row per CDR3 protein. The sample holds some 900,000 distinct CDR3 sequences; less than 35% are singletons and the top ten take 17%. The specimen sequenced was blood. These receptors were taken from a woman aged 80 or over in good health. Each CDR3 is given with its conserved first and last residue.

>TRBJ2-3|TRBV3-1
CASSHQASDTQYF
>TRBJ2-2|TRBV4-3
CASSQDAGTVNTGELFF
>TRBJ1-5|TRBV7-2
CASSLAGQGTGQPQHF
>TRBJ2-7|TRBV6-5
CASRSPRTGISEQYF
>TRBJ2-1|TRBV20-1
CSARGPPRDEQFF
>TRBJ1-4|TRBV3-1
CASSQVRDEKLFF
>TRBJ1-5|TRBV6-2/TRBV6-3
CASRQGHLKDQPQHF
>TRBJ2-3|TRBV29-1
CSVGIDRDTQYF
>TRBJ2-5|TRBV6-2/TRBV6-3
CASSYYLAGGLQETQYF
>TRBJ1-2|TRBV10-2
CTSRDRGGGCTF
>TRBJ2-5|TRBV7-2
CASSSATGRRGETQYF
>TRBJ1-5|TRBV4-2
CASSQGEPWAPQHF
>TRBJ1-2|TRBV11-2
CASSRPGTGGDYGYTF
>TRBJ2-3|TRBV7-9
CASSFLGGTGTTDTQYF
>TRBJ2-1|TRBV3-1
CASSHTGHHSYNEQFF
>TRBJ2-5|TRBV7-8
CASSLLTGLMETQYF
>TRBJ2-4|TRBV7-2
CASSLARGAKNIQYF
>TRBJ1-6|TRBV20-1
CSAPDSSYNSPLHF
>TRBJ2-1|TRBV29-1
CSTQRGSYNEQFF
>TRBJ2-5|TRBV7-2
CASSPMGPGTSQETQYF
>TRBJ1-1|TRBV6-1
CASTFTGGRTEAFF
>TRBJ2-1|TRBV7-2
CASSLAPARGGYNEQFF
>TRBJ2-5|TRBV7-8
CASSLRGRQTQYF
>TRBJ2-3|TRBV11-2
CASSLAASGGLRGQYF
>TRBJ2-3|TRBV7-9
CASSLWASRSTDTQYF
>TRBJ1-2|TRBV3-1
CASSYIDSDYGYTF
>TRBJ1-1|TRBV5-1
CASSPAYTGLSYDTEAFF
>TRBJ2-3|TRBV20-1
CSARDHRGTDTQYF
>TRBJ2-1|TRBV15
CATSRDQTPTYEQFF
>TRBJ2-7|TRBV7-8
CASSAPGQGVYEQYF
>TRBJ2-3|TRBV18
CASSPQGAGTDTQYF
>TRBJ2-5|TRBV12-3/TRBV12-4
CASSPLGQGAGNKQYF
>TRBJ2-5|TRBV6-5
CASSYRLAEETQYF
>TRBJ1-2|TRBV12-3/TRBV12-4
CASILPEEGLMGYGYTF
>TRBJ1-2|TRBV10-3
CAISDRTGYTF
>TRBJ1-6|TRBV5-1
CASSLVGRDNSPLHF
>TRBJ2-2|TRBV30
CAWSGGRVRTGELFF
>TRBJ1-4|TRBV5-1
CASSFQGRPTNGKLFF
>TRBJ2-7|TRBV9
CASGYPGPRYYEQYF
>TRBJ2-3|TRBV20-1
CSAKKGSKDAQYF
>TRBJ2-6|TRBV27
CASSYVGQGALGANVLTF
>TRBJ1-6|TRBV7-2
CASSLRSGPSPLHF
>TRBJ2-1|TRBV6-2/TRBV6-3
CASRSGRGVDEQFF
>TRBJ2-5|TRBV6-1
CAGSEGRGTYREQYF
>TRBJ1-2|TRBV7-9
CADSLGSGVLYGYTF
>TRBJ2-2|TRBV7-2
CASSDRGRAGGLFF
>TRBJ2-5|TRBV3-1
CASSQGAQGMTQYF
>TRBJ2-5|TRBV5-7
CTSWPRGGSYERYF
>TRBJ2-3|TRBV28
CASHPGGQPYTDTQYF
>TRBJ2-7|TRBV15
CATSRDRGLGEQYF
>TRBJ2-7|TRBV6-6
CASSYKRTGPGEQYF
>TRBJ2-3|TRBV20-1
CSAREMRDPDTQYF
>TRBJ2-1|TRBV20-1
CSARVGGKGNEQFF
>TRBJ2-7|TRBV6-1
CASSDFGQGGYEQYF